These 8 T cell receptor beta chains originate from one sample sequenced in a study of control samples from healthy donors and cancer patients. The assay was immunoSEQ multiplex PCR, and TCRdb's table has in-frame clones only and misses some. The table shows over 200,000 clones, with almost 85% occurring only once. The sequencing sample was made of PBMCs. The receptors originated from a woman in her sixties with lung cancer.

The chain has TRBV6-5 and TRBJ2-1, with 8 nucleotides matching TRBD1. The CDR3 is 15 residues long. V was pared by 7 bases and J by 0 bases, with 5 bases of the junction left unmatched. Germline CDR1 is MNHEY and CDR2 is SVGAGI. CDR3 region: CASIRQGSSYNEQFF. CDR3 sequence (DNA): TGTGCCAGCATCAGACAGGGGAGCTCCTACAATGAGCAGTTCTTC.

V is TRBV5-6 and J is TRBJ2-3; 15 nucleotides match TRBD2. The germline gives CDR1 SGHDT, CDR2 YYEEEE. V lost 3 bases to trimming and J lost 5 bases; unmatched junction nucleotides: 7. This CDR3 has 17 amino acids. CDR3 loop: CASSSSPGLAGGDTQYF. CDR3 nucleotides: TGTGCCAGCAGCTCCAGCCCGGGACTAGCGGGGGGAGATACGCAGTATTTT. Filled out from reference TRBV5-6 and TRBJ2-3, the complete variable domain reads DAGVTQSPTHLIKTRGQQVTLRCSPKSGHDTVSWYQQALGQGPQFIFQYYEEEERQRGNFPDRFSGHQFPNYSSELNVNALLLGDSALYLCASSSSPGLAGGDTQYFGPGTRLTVL.

This chain connects TRBV18 to TRBJ1-2; D may be TRBD1 (6 bases). V was clipped by 2 bases and J by 8 bases, with 12 bases between them. Germline V gives CDR1 KGHSH, CDR2 LQKENI. The CDR3 extends over 13 amino acids. CDR3 sequence (DNA): TGTGCCAGCTCACCAGATGGGGGGCTGGGCTACACCTTC. Protein sequence: CASSPDGGLGYTF.

The chain joins TRBV21-1 to TRBJ1-2; the D segment call TRBD1 is taken from the table without a DNA check. TRBV21-1 represents a pseudogene. The CDR3 loop spans 17 amino acids. The DNA of the CDR3 is TGTGCCAGCAGCCAATGGGCAGGGGGCCCCCCTAACTATGGCTACACCTTC. Translated: CASSQWAGGPPNYGYTF.

The chain joins TRBV2 to TRBJ2-3; D is unresolved. The V end was cut by 1 base, the J end by 1 base, with 9 bases between. The CDR3 sequence is 15 residues long. Germline loops: CDR1 SNHLY, CDR2 FYNNEI. As DNA, the CDR3 is TGTGCCAGCAGTGAAGGGGTGGTGGGCACAGATACGCAGTATTTT. Translating it yields CASSEGVVGTDTQYF.

The rearrangement uses TRBV29-1 and TRBJ1-2; D not certain. The CDR3 consists of 11 residues. Germline V gene lookup returns CDR1 SQVTM and CDR2 ANQGSEA. V was shortened by 4 bases and J by 4 bases, with 7 bases between the two germline ends. The CDR3 coding sequence is TGCAGCGTTGCCTGGGGCTATGGCTACACCTTC. Amino acid sequence: CSVAWGYGYTF.

The rearrangement links TRBV5-1 to TRBJ2-1, with D perhaps matching TRBD2 (5 bases). The germline V and J ends were trimmed by 0 bases and 2 bases, with 12 bases remaining between them. The length of the CDR3 is 16 residues. Germline loops: CDR1 SGHRS, CDR2 YFSETQ. This CDR3 reads CASSLVGQRAYNEQFF. In DNA form, the CDR3 reads TGCGCCAGCAGCTTGGTGGGCCAGAGGGCCTACAATGAGCAGTTCTTC.

Details on this clone: Other nucleotide sequences in the sample specify the same CDR3. CDR3 nucleotide sequence: TGTGCCAGCAGCCAACGGTACGAGCAGTACTTC. The encoded protein is CASSQRYEQYF. The chain carries TRBV3-1 (or the pseudogene TRBV3-2) and TRBJ2-7; the D is unclear. This CDR3 is built from 11 residues. Trimming removed 2 bases at V and 4 bases at J, with 3 bases between. Per the germline V gene, CDR1 is LGHDT and CDR2 is YNNKEL (reference sequence).